Only a few counts were recorded for the clone carrying this T cell receptor (beta chain). Its antigen is unknown. Treatment in this sample: roughly 11-day PBMC culture with coronavirus spike peptide pools or control peptides (ViraFEST assay). T cells were expanded with peptide pools, and expanded clonotypes were identified by TCR sequencing. This sample was included in a study of vaccination and CD4 T cells after COVID-19. Study as a whole: Post-vaccine sampling followed dose two by a median approximately 70 days (range 14 to 241).

Sequencing of the DNA from cultured CD4+ T cells was carried out with the Oncomine TCR Beta short-read assay. TCRdb re-called the PCR reads with MiXCR, one entry per CDR3 protein. This sample yields about 21,000 distinct CDR3 sequences, of which 70% are seen a single time; around 8.1% belongs to the top ten. Sequences were obtained from CD4+ T cells from blood, cultured in vitro. This clonotype was sampled from a human donor who had recovered from COVID-19.

The CDR3 is CAWSVQGKLETQYF. As DNA, the CDR3 is TGTGCCTGGAGTGTGCAGGGAAAACTGGAGACCCAGTACTTC. This chain uses TRBV30 with TRBJ2-5, with D maybe TRBD1 (5 bases). Trimming took 0 bases from V and 5 from J, leaving 13 bases between them. This CDR3 region has 14 residues. Germline-derived CDR1 and CDR2 are GTSNPN and SVGIG (reference sequence).